The source of this T cell receptor (beta chain) is a study of cytomegalovirus exposure and HLA in healthy donors. Study results and caveats: TCR beta V- and J-gene trimming was later associated with a missense DCLRE1C variant.

The PCR had 60 Vbeta and 13 Jbeta primers. The data were produced by immunoSEQ multiplex PCR, yet TCRdb's version contains in-frame clones alone and is incomplete. The top ten hold about 7% of the sample, which has 140,000 to 150,000 clones, about 81% seen once. CDR3 size: 16 residues. Looked up from germline, CDR1 is SGHRS and CDR2 is YFSETQ. Regarding this clone: The antigen is not known. One end of the junction is discordant with germline, which a read error may explain. Additional DNA sequences in this sample encode the identical CDR3.

The chain has TRBV5-1 and TRBJ1-5; 10 nucleotides align to TRBD1. The TCR sequence derives from a man in his thirties or forties in good health and CMV-seronegative. The sequenced material came from PBMCs. The CDR3: CASSLGGQGPGQPQHF. CDR3 in DNA: TGCGCCAGCAGCTTGGGGGGACAGGGGCCCGGTCAGCCTCAGCATTTT.